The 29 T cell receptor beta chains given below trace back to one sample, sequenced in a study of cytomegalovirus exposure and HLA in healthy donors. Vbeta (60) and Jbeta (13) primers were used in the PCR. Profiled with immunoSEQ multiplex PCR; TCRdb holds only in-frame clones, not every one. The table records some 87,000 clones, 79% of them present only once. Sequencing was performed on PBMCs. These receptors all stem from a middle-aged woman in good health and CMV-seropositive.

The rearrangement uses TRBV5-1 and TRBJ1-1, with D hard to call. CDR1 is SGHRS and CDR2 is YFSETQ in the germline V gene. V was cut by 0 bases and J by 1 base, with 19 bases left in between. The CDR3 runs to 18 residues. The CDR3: CASSLVAGERGENTEAFF. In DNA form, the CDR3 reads TGCGCCAGCAGCTTGGTAGCTGGGGAACGGGGAGAGAACACTGAAGCTTTCTTT.

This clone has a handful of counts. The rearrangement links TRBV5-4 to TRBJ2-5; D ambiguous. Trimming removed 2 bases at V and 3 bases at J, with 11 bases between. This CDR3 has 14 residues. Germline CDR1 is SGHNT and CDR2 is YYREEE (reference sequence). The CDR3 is CASSFSLVEETQYF. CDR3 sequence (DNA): TGTGCCAGCAGCTTCAGCCTAGTCGAAGAGACCCAGTACTTC.

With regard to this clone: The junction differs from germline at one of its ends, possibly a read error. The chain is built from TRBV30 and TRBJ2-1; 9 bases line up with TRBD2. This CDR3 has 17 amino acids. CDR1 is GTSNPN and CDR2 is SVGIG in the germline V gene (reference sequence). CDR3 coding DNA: TGTGCCTGGAGTAAATATAAACTGGGACTAGCTTCCAATGAGCAGCTCTTC. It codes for CAWSKYKLGLASNEQLF.

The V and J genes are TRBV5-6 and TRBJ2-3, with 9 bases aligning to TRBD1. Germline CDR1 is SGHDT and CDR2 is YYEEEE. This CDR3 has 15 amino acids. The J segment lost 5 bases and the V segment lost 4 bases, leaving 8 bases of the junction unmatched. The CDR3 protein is CASSRPGQGKDTQYF. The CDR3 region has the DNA TGTGCCAGCAGCCGGCCGGGACAGGGTAAAGATACGCAGTATTTT.

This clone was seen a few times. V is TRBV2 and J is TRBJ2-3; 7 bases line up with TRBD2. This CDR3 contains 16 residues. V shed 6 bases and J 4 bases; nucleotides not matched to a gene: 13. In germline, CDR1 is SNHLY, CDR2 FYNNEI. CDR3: CASRGTGTNVADTQYF. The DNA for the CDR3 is TGTGCCAGCAGGGGGACCGGGACTAATGTCGCAGATACGCAGTATTTT.

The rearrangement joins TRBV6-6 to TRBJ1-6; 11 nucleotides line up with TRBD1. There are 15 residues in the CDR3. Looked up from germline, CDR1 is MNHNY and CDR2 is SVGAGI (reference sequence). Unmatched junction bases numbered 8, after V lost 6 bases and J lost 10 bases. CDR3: CASSLAGQGESPLHF. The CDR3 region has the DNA TGTGCCAGCAGCCTCGCGGGACAGGGGGAATCACCCCTCCACTTT.

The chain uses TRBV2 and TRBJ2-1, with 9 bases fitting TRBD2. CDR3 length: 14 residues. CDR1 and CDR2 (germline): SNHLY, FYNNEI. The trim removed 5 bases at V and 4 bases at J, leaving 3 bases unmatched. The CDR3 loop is CASSLRGGYNEQFF. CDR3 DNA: TGTGCCAGCAGTCTGCGGGGGGGATACAATGAGCAGTTCTTC.

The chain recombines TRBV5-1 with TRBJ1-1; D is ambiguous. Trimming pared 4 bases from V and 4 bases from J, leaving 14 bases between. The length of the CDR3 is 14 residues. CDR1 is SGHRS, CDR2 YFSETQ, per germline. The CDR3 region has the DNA TGCGCCAGCAGCCAGAGTGGGAGGATCACTGAAGCTTTCTTT. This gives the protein CASSQSGRITEAFF. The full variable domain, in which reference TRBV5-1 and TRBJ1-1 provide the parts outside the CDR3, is KAGVTQTPRYLIKTRGQQVTLSCSPISGHRSVSWYQQTPGQGLQFLFEYFSETQRNKGNFPGRFSGRQFSNSRSEMNVSTLELGDSALYLCASSQSGRITEAFFGQGTRLTVV.

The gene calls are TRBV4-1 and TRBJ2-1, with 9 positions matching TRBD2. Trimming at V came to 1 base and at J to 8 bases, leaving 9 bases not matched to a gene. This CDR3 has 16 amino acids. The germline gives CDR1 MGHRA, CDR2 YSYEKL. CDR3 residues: CASSQGLAGGRDEQFF. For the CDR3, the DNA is TGCGCCAGCAGCCAAGGGCTGGCGGGGGGGCGCGATGAGCAGTTCTTC.

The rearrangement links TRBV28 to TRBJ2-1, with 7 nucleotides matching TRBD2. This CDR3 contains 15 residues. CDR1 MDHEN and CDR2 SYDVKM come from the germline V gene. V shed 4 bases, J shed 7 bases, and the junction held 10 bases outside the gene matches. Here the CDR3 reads CASSYLRGLGNEQFF. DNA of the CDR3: TGTGCCAGCAGTTATCTGCGGGGGTTGGGGAATGAGCAGTTCTTC. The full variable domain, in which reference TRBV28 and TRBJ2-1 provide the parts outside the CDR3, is DVKVTQSSRYLVKRTGEKVFLECVQDMDHENMFWYRQDPGLGLRLIYFSYDVKMKEKGDIPEGYSVSREKKERFSLILESASTNQTSMYLCASSYLRGLGNEQFFGPGTRLTVL.

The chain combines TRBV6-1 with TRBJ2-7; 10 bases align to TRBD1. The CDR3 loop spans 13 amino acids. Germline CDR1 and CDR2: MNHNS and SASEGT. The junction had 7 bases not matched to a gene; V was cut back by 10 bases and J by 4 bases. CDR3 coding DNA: TGTGCCACCTCGACAGGGGGCTCTTACGAGCAGTACTTC. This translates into CATSTGGSYEQYF.

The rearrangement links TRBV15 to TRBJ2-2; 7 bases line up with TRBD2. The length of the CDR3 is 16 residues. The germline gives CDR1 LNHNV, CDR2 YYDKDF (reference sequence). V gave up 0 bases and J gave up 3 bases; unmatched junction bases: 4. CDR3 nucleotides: TGTGCCACCAGCAGAGAGGGGCGGGAGTACACCGGGGAGCTGTTTTTT. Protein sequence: CATSREGREYTGELFF.

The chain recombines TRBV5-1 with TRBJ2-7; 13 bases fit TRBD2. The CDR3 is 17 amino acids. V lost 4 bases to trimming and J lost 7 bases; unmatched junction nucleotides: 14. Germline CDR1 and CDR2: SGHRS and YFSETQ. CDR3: CASSITGTSGTPIEQYF. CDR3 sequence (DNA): TGCGCCAGCAGCATAACCGGGACTAGCGGGACGCCCATAGAGCAGTACTTC.

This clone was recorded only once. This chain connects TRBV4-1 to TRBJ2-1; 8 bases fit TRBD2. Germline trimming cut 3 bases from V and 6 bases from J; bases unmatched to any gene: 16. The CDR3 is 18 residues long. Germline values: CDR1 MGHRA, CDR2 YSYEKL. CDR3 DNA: TGCGCCAGCAGCCAGTCCCCCCTAACCGGGACTAGAGGCAATGAGCAGTTCTTC. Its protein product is CASSQSPLTGTRGNEQFF.

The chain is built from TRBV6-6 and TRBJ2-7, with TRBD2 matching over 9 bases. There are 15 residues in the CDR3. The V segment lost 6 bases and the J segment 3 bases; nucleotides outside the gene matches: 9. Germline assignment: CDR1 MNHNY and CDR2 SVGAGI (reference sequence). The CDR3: CASSKTSGNVYEQYF. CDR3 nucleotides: TGTGCCAGCAGCAAGACTAGCGGAAACGTCTACGAGCAGTACTTC.

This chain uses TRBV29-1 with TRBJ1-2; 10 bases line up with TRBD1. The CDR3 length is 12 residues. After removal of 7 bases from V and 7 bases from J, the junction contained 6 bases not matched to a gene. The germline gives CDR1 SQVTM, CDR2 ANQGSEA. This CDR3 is CSAGTGVSGYTF. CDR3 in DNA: TGCAGCGCCGGGACAGGGGTGTCTGGCTACACCTTC.

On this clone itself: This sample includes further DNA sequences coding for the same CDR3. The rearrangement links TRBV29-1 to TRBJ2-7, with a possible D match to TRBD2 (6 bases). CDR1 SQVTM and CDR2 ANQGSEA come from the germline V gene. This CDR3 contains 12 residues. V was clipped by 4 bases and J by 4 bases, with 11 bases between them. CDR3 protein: CSVGSSVYEQYF. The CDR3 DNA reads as TGCAGCGTTGGTTCTAGCGTGTACGAGCAGTACTTC.

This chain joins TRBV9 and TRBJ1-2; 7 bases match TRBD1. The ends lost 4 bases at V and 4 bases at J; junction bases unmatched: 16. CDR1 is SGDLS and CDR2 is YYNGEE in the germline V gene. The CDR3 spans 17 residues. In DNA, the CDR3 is TGTGCCAGCAGCCCCTCAGGACAGGTTCAGGAGCTCTATGGCTACACCTTC. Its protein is CASSPSGQVQELYGYTF.

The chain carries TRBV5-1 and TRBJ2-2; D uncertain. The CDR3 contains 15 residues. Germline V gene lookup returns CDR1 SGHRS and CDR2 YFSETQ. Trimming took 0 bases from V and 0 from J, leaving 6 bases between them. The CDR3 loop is CASSLGQTNTGELFF. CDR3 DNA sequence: TGCGCCAGCAGCTTGGGGCAGACGAACACCGGGGAGCTGTTTTTT.

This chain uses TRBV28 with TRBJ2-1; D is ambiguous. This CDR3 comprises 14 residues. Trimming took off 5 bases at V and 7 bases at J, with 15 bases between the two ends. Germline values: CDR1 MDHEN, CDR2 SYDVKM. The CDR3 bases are TGTGCCAGCAGTCCCCGGGTCCTTGGGAATGAGCAGTTCTTC. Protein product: CASSPRVLGNEQFF.

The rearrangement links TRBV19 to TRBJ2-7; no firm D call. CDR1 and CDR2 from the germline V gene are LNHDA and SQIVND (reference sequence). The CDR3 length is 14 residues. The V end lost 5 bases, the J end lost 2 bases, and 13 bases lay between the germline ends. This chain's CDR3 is CASSVSNIPYEQYF. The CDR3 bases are TGTGCCAGTAGTGTATCGAACATCCCCTACGAGCAGTACTTC.

The CDR3 is CASSLGTSGGKQETQYF. As DNA, the CDR3 is TGTGCCAGCAGCTTAGGTACTAGCGGGGGAAAACAAGAGACCCAGTACTTC. This chain joins TRBV11-2 and TRBJ2-5; 11 nucleotides agree with TRBD2. Per the germline V gene, CDR1 is SGHAT and CDR2 is FQNNGV. Trimming at V came to 1 base and at J to 2 bases, leaving 6 bases not matched to a gene. This CDR3 is 17 amino acids long. The full variable domain, in which reference TRBV11-2 and TRBJ2-5 provide the parts outside the CDR3, is EAGVAQSPRYKIIEKRQSVAFWCNPISGHATLYWYQQILGQGPKLLIQFQNNGVVDDSQLPKDRFSAERLKGVDSTLKIQPAKLEDSAVYLCASSLGTSGGKQETQYFGPGTRLLVL.

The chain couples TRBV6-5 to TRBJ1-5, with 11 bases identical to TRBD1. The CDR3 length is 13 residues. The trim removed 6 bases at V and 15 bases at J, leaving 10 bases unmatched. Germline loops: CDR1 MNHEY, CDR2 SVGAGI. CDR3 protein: CASSQGTGGGRHF. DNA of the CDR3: TGTGCCAGCAGCCAGGGGACAGGGGGGGGTCGGCATTTT.

Here the CDR3 DNA reads TGCGCCAGCAGTCTCGGGCTAGCGTTGGAGACCCAGTACTTC. This translates into CASSLGLALETQYF. The rearrangement uses TRBV5-1 and TRBJ2-5; D perhaps matches TRBD2 (6 bases). The CDR3 contains 14 residues. From germline, CDR1 is SGHRS and CDR2 YFSETQ. The ends were cut back, 5 bases at V and 5 bases at J, with 16 bases in the middle.

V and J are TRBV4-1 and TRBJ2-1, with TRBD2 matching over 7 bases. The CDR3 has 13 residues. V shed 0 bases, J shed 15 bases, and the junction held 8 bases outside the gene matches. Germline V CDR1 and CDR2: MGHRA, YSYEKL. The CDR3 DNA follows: TGCGCCAGCAGCCAAGATGCGGGAGCGGTCGGGTTCTTC. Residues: CASSQDAGAVGFF.

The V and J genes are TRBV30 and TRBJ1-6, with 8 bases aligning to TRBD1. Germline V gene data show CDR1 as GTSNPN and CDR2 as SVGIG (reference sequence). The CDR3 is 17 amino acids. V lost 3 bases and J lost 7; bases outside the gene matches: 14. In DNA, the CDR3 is TGTGCCTGGAGGGGAGGACAGGGCCTAATGGTGAATTCACCCCTCCACTTT. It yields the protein CAWRGGQGLMVNSPLHF.

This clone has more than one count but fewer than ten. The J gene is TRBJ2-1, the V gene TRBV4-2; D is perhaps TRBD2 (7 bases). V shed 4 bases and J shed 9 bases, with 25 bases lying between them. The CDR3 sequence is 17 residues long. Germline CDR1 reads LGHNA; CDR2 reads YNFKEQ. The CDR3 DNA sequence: TGTGCCAGCAGCCTACCGAACATACCCCAGGGGAGGGGTGAGCAGTTCTTC. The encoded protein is CASSLPNIPQGRGEQFF.

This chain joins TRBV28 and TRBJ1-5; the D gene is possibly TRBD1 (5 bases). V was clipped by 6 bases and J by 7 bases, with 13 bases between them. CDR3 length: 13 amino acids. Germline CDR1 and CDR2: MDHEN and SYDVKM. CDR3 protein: CASRPGFVQPQHF. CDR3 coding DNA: TGTGCCAGCAGGCCAGGGTTTGTGCAGCCCCAGCATTTT.

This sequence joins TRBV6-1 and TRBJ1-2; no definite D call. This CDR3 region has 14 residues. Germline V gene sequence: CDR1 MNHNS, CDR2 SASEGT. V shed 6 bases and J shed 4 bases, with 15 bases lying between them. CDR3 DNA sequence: TGTGCCAGCAGGGGAGAGACGGGAACCTATGGCTACACCTTC. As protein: CASRGETGTYGYTF.